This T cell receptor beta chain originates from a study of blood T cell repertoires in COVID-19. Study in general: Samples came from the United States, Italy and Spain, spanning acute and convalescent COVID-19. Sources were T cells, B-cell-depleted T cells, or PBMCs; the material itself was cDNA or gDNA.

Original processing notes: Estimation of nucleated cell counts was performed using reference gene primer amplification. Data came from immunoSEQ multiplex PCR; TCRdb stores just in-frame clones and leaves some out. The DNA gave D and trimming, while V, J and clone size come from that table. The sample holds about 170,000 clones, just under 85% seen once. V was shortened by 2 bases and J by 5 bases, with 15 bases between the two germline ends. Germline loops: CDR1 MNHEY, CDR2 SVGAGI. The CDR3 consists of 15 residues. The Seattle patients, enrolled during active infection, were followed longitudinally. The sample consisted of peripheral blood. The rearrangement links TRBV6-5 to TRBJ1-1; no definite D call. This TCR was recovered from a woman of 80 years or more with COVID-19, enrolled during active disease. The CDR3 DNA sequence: TGTGCCAGCAGTTACGATTGGGGAGCTTCTACTGAAGCTTTCTTT. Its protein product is CASSYDWGASTEAFF.